This T cell receptor beta chain originates from a study of neurological immune-mediated disorders. A single record per CDR3 protein comes from TCRdb applying MiXCR to the 5' RACE reads. The table lists approximately 65,000 distinct CDR3 sequences, 4.1% of them singletons, with around 2.6% in the top ten. This clonotype was recorded many times. The CDR3 consists of 16 residues. V was clipped by 4 bases and J by 4 bases; unmatched bases: 8. Germline V CDR1 and CDR2: SGHRS, YFSETQ. The specimen was PBMCs. The sequence derives from a man between 45 and 60 years old with multiple sclerosis. The chain employs TRBV5-1 and TRBJ1-5, with 10 bases fitting TRBD1. The CDR3 DNA follows: TGCGCCAGCAGCAGGGGGACAGGGGAAGGGAATCAGCCCCAGCATTTT. Translating gives CASSRGTGEGNQPQHF.